The rows below give T cell receptor beta chains drawn from one sample of a study of T cell responses to AZD1222 COVID-19 vaccine. Repertoires were generated with immunoSEQ multiplex PCR, while TCRdb's copy carries only in-frame clones and drops some. There are around 190,000 clones in the sample; around 92% occur only once, and over 1% lies in the top ten. The sample consisted of peripheral blood, taken on day 0 of AZD1222 vaccination. These receptors were taken from an adult in good health. Each CDR3 is given with its conserved first and last residue. Each record gives: V gene, D gene, clone size, J gene, CDR3 protein, CDR3 DNA. A D gene is named only where the DNA matches it firmly. For some rows the clone size is stated as once, few or many, or as a class when expanded; others skip it.

TRBV7-3,.,.,TRBJ1-5,CASSPHARGEPQHF,TGTGCCAGCAGCCCCCACGCCCGGGGTGAGCCCCAGCATTTT
TRBV5-1,.,.,TRBJ2-7,CASSLDRNSYEQYF,TGCGCCAGCAGCTTGGACCGGAATTCCTACGAGCAGTACTTC
TRBV2,TRBD1,.,TRBJ1-2,CASSELGQGAEGYTF,TGTGCCAGCAGTGAGTTGGGACAGGGGGCGGAAGGCTACACCTTC
TRBV14,.,once,TRBJ2-7,CASSQDDRYEQYF,TGTGCCAGCAGCCAAGATGATCGGTACGAGCAGTACTTC
TRBV28,.,.,TRBJ2-1,CASSSPGQGGGEQFF,TGTGCCAGCAGTTCCCCGGGGCAGGGGGGCGGTGAGCAGTTCTTC
TRBV6-6,TRBD1,.,TRBJ1-5,CASTSVGQGKIQPQHF,TGTGCCAGCACCTCCGTTGGACAGGGGAAAATTCAGCCCCAGCATTTT
TRBV18,.,.,TRBJ2-7,CASSPTPSYEQYF,TGTGCCAGCTCACCAACCCCCTCCTACGAGCAGTACTTC
TRBV3-1/TRBV3-2,TRBD1,.,TRBJ2-7,CASSQSRDRGLAYEQYF,TGTGCCAGCAGCCAGTCCCGGGACAGGGGGCTAGCTTACGAGCAGTACTTC
TRBV27,TRBD2,.,TRBJ2-1,CASSRGGPEQFF,TGTGCCAGCAGCCGGGGGGGGCCGGAGCAGTTCTTC
TRBV29-1,.,.,TRBJ1-2,CSVGNPSGQSGYGYTF,TGCAGCGTTGGGAACCCGTCCGGACAGTCCGGCTATGGCTACACCTTC
TRBV5-1,.,.,TRBJ1-3,CASSFTTDSGNTIYF,TGCGCCAGCAGCTTTACGACGGACTCTGGAAACACCATATATTTT
TRBV6-1,TRBD2,.,TRBJ2-7,CASSEASGKLYEQYF,TGTGCCAGCAGTGAAGCGAGCGGGAAACTCTACGAGCAGTACTTC
TRBV6-5,.,.,TRBJ1-2,CASSYERTPNGYTF,TGTGCCAGCAGTTACGAAAGGACACCGAATGGCTACACCTTC
TRBV5-6,.,.,TRBJ2-7,CASGGYGAGSYEQYF,TGTGCCAGCGGGGGCTATGGGGCTGGCTCCTACGAGCAGTACTTC
TRBV18,.,.,TRBJ1-5,CASSPSRDQPQHF,TGTGCCAGCTCACCATCACGGGATCAGCCCCAGCATTTT
TRBV19,.,.,TRBJ1-4,CASSTLTGRNEKLFF,TGTGCCAGTAGTACCCTGACTGGGCGGAATGAAAAACTGTTTTTT
TRBV7-9,TRBD1,.,TRBJ1-2,CASSLARDSGYGYTF,TGTGCCAGCAGCTTAGCCCGGGACAGCGGCTATGGCTACACCTTC
TRBV5-4,.,.,TRBJ1-3,CASSFQAGAGNTIYF,TGTGCCAGCAGCTTCCAGGCAGGGGCTGGAAACACCATATATTTT
TRBV4-3,.,.,TRBJ1-5,CASSQDWSQPQHF,TGCGCCAGCAGCCAAGATTGGAGTCAGCCCCAGCATTTT
TRBV18,.,.,TRBJ1-3,CASSPSASSGNTIYF,TGTGCCAGCTCACCATCAGCGTCCTCTGGAAACACCATATATTTT
TRBV5-6,.,.,TRBJ1-1,CASSFTGYTEAFF,TGTGCCAGCAGCTTCACAGGGTATACTGAAGCTTTCTTT
TRBV15,TRBD1,once,TRBJ1-4,CATSRVGQGLEKLFF,TGTGCCACCAGCAGAGTAGGACAGGGACTTGAAAAACTGTTTTTT
TRBV15,TRBD2,.,TRBJ2-1,CATSGAYNEQFF,TGTGCCACAAGCGGGGCTTACAATGAGCAGTTCTTC
TRBV6-6,.,medium-sized,TRBJ2-5,CASSNSAGALETQYF,TGTGCCAGCAGCAATTCCGCGGGGGCTTTAGAGACCCAGTACTTC
TRBV29-1,.,.,TRBJ1-4,CSVVVSLGEKLFF,TGCAGCGTTGTGGTCAGCCTAGGGGAAAAACTGTTTTTT
TRBV19,TRBD1,.,TRBJ2-3,CASSPTWGTGVGTDTQYF,TGTGCCAGTAGTCCAACATGGGGGACAGGGGTTGGCACAGATACGCAGTATTTT
TRBV9,TRBD2,.,TRBJ2-1,CASTALAGAGNEQFF,TGTGCCAGCACCGCACTAGCGGGGGCGGGAAATGAGCAGTTCTTC
TRBV19,TRBD2,.,TRBJ2-3,CASSPRTRADTQYF,TGTGCCAGTAGTCCCCGGACTAGGGCAGATACGCAGTATTTT
TRBV5-1,.,.,TRBJ1-1,CASSGGTNTEAFF,TGCGCCAGCAGCGGAGGAACCAACACTGAAGCTTTCTTT
TRBV2,.,.,TRBJ2-2,CASRADTGELFF,TGTGCCAGCAGGGCCGACACCGGGGAGCTGTTTTTT
TRBV28,TRBD1,once,TRBJ1-6,CASSLWSGGTYNSPLHF,TGTGCCAGCAGTTTATGGTCAGGGGGGACCTATAATTCACCCCTCCACTTT
TRBV7-8,.,few,TRBJ2-3,CASSPAGTDTQYF,TGTGCCAGCAGCCCAGCGGGCACAGATACGCAGTATTTT
TRBV19,.,.,TRBJ2-7,CASSDLGVYEQYF,TGTGCCAGTAGCGACCTTGGGGTCTACGAGCAGTACTTC
TRBV10-2,.,.,TRBJ1-5,CASGVSNQPQHF,TGCGCCAGTGGGGTTAGCAATCAGCCCCAGCATTTT
TRBV18,.,.,TRBJ1-1,CASSSMNTEAFF,TGTGCCAGCTCATCCATGAACACTGAAGCTTTCTTT
TRBV2,TRBD1,once,TRBJ1-5,CASSVGQGGWQPQHF,TGTGCCAGCAGTGTTGGACAGGGGGGATGGCAGCCCCAGCATTTT
TRBV28,.,.,TRBJ2-7,CASRDGGTRYEQYF,TGTGCCAGCAGGGACGGGGGAACAAGATACGAGCAGTACTTC
TRBV27,TRBD2,.,TRBJ2-3,CASSSLAGGQGSTQYF,TGTGCCAGCAGTTCCCTAGCGGGGGGGCAGGGAAGTACGCAGTATTTT
TRBV11-2,TRBD2,.,TRBJ2-7,CASSFTSGGYEQYF,TGTGCCAGCAGCTTCACTAGCGGGGGTTACGAGCAGTACTTC
TRBV5-4,TRBD2,.,TRBJ2-3,CASSSRLAGITDTQYF,TGTGCCAGCAGCTCAAGACTAGCGGGGATCACAGATACGCAGTATTTT
TRBV6-5,.,.,TRBJ1-4,CASSYSGLTNEKLFF,TGTGCCAGCAGTTACTCGGGACTCACTAATGAAAAACTGTTTTTT
TRBV6-5,.,.,TRBJ2-4,CASSYSRQGAKNIQYF,TGTGCCAGCAGTTACTCTAGGCAGGGGGCCAAAAACATTCAGTACTTC
TRBV27,TRBD1,.,TRBJ1-2,CASRVGTGGTNYGYTF,TGTGCCAGCAGAGTAGGGACAGGGGGAACTAACTATGGCTACACCTTC
TRBV5-8,.,.,TRBJ1-5,CASSTQINQPQHF,TGTGCCAGCAGCACGCAGATCAATCAGCCCCAGCATTTT
TRBV10-2,.,.,TRBJ2-1,CASKSQSYNEQFF,TGCGCCAGCAAGAGCCAGTCCTACAATGAGCAGTTCTTC
TRBV6-5,TRBD2,.,TRBJ2-2,CASRPSGARTGELFF,TGTGCCAGCAGGCCTAGCGGGGCGCGGACCGGGGAGCTGTTTTTT
TRBV6-6,.,.,TRBJ2-5,CASSWLMVETQYF,TGTGCCAGCAGTTGGCTCATGGTAGAGACCCAGTACTTC
TRBV19,TRBD1,.,TRBJ2-7,CASSPAGTGREQYF,TGTGCCAGTAGTCCCGCCGGGACAGGGAGAGAGCAGTACTTC
TRBV2,.,.,TRBJ1-1,CASSVNTEAFF,TGTGCCAGCAGCGTTAACACTGAAGCTTTCTTT
TRBV27,.,.,TRBJ1-5,CASSLARNQPQHF,TGTGCCAGCAGTTTGGCCAGGAATCAGCCCCAGCATTTT
TRBV7-8,.,.,TRBJ1-2,CASSLGGGGPFYGYTF,TGTGCCAGCAGCTTAGGGGGTGGGGGTCCCTTCTATGGCTACACCTTC
TRBV11-2,TRBD1,.,TRBJ1-2,CASSPLPSTGGEYGYTF,TGTGCCAGCAGCCCCCTCCCCTCTACAGGGGGCGAATATGGCTACACCTTC
TRBV5-6,.,.,TRBJ1-1,CASSLAGSGGTEAFF,TGTGCCAGCAGCTTGGCCGGCTCTGGAGGGACTGAAGCTTTCTTT
TRBV6-5,TRBD1,.,TRBJ1-2,CASSYNRGDYGYTF,TGTGCCAGCAGTTATAACAGGGGGGACTATGGCTACACCTTC
TRBV11-2,.,.,TRBJ2-5,CASSLHSRGRTETQYF,TGTGCCAGCAGCTTACACTCCAGGGGACGGACAGAGACCCAGTACTTC
TRBV3-1/TRBV3-2,.,.,TRBJ2-6,CASNRAGATGANVLTF,TGTGCCAGCAACAGAGCTGGCGCAACTGGGGCCAACGTCCTGACTTTC
TRBV5-1,TRBD1,.,TRBJ1-5,CASSLDRGQPQHF,TGCGCCAGCAGCTTGGACAGGGGGCAGCCCCAGCATTTT
TRBV3-1/TRBV3-2,.,.,TRBJ1-1,CASSHYREGTEAFF,TGTGCCAGCAGCCACTACAGGGAAGGCACTGAAGCTTTCTTT
TRBV14,.,.,TRBJ1-1,CASSHSGQRAFF,TGTGCCAGCAGCCATTCAGGACAGAGGGCTTTCTTT